These T cell receptor beta chains were read from a single sample in a study of vaccination and CD4 T cells after COVID-19. What these receptors recognize is not known. TCRdb re-called the PCR reads through MiXCR, storing one row per CDR3 protein. In the table there are 15,000 to 20,000 distinct CDR3 sequences, over 50% of which are singletons. Material: CD4+ T cells from blood, cultured in vitro. These receptors all come from a human donor who had recovered from COVID-19. The CDR3 runs from the conserved cysteine through the conserved F or W. Fields, in order: CDR3 length, J gene, clone size, D gene, V gene, CDR3 DNA, CDR3 protein. A D gene is named only where the DNA matches it firmly. The size of a clone is reported for some rows only, either as once, few or many, or as a class for expanded clones.

12 TRBJ2-2 - - TRBV15 TGTGCCACCAGCAGGCGGGACGGGGAGCTGTTTTTT CATSRRDGELFF
15 TRBJ1-5 few - TRBV6-1 TGTGCCAGCACCCCAGGGGAGTATAGCAATCAGCCCCAGCATTTT CASTPGEYSNQPQHF
12 TRBJ1-1 - - TRBV6-2/TRBV6-3 TGTGCCAGCAGTTATTGGCAGTCTGAAGCTTTCTTT CASSYWQSEAFF
13 TRBJ2-2 - TRBD1 TRBV6-1 TGTGCCGGGGGGGACAGGGAGGCCGGGGAGCTGTTTTTT CAGGDREAGELFF
17 TRBJ2-7 - TRBD1 TRBV12-3/TRBV12-4 TGTGCCAGCAGTTTAGGGCGCGGACAGGGAAAATTCTACGAGCAGTACTTC CASSLGRGQGKFYEQYF
14 TRBJ2-5 few TRBD2 TRBV25-1 TGTGCCAGCAGTGAACCTGCGGGGGAAGAGACCCAGTACTTC CASSEPAGEETQYF
13 TRBJ1-3 - TRBD1 TRBV30 TGTGCCTGGCAACAGGGGCCCGGAAACACCATATATTTT CAWQQGPGNTIYF
15 TRBJ2-3 - TRBD1 TRBV10-1 TGCGCCAGCGGGGACAGGGACCTCAGCACAGATACGCAGTATTTT CASGDRDLSTDTQYF
12 TRBJ1-1 - - TRBV20-1 TGCAGTGCTAGACCAGGGAACACTGAAGCTTTCTTT CSARPGNTEAFF
16 TRBJ1-5 - - TRBV6-4 TGTGCCAGCAGTCCCTTAAATCAGGGTAGCAATCAGCCCCAGCATTTT CASSPLNQGSNQPQHF
15 TRBJ1-5 few TRBD1 TRBV19 TGTGCCAGTAGTAAGACAGGGGGGAGCAATCAGCCCCAGCATTTT CASSKTGGSNQPQHF
15 TRBJ2-1 - TRBD2 TRBV6-1 TGTGCCAGCAGCGAACAGACTAGCAGCTACAATGAGCAGTTCTTC CASSEQTSSYNEQFF
10 TRBJ2-1 - - TRBV20-1 TGCAGTGCTAGCATCTATGAGCAGTTCTTC CSASIYEQFF
13 TRBJ1-1 - - TRBV6-1 TGTGCCAGCAAGGGGACAACAGGCGAGAAGGCTTTCTTT CASKGTTGEKAFF
15 TRBJ2-5 - TRBD2 TRBV20-1 TGCAGTGCCGGCTTACTAGCGGGAGTTGCGGAGACCCAGTACTTC CSAGLLAGVAETQYF
15 TRBJ1-2 few TRBD1 TRBV19 TGTGCCAGTAGTATGGGGACAGGGGATAACTATGGCTACACCTTC CASSMGTGDNYGYTF
15 TRBJ1-2 - - TRBV7-9 TGTGCCAGCAGCCACGGGCTAAGGGGCGCGGATGGCTACACCTTC CASSHGLRGADGYTF
15 TRBJ2-7 - - TRBV7-9 TGTGCCAGCGGATCCCAGACGGGTTACCTCTACGAGCAGTACTTC CASGSQTGYLYEQYF
16 TRBJ2-3 - TRBD1 TRBV7-6 TGTGCCAGCAGCTTAAACCAGGGGGCGCGAGGAGATACGCAGTATTTT CASSLNQGARGDTQYF
14 TRBJ1-1 - - TRBV5-1 TGCGCCAGCAGCTTGGCCCAGGGGAGGACTGAAGCTTTCTTT CASSLAQGRTEAFF
10 TRBJ1-3 - - TRBV21-1 TGTGCCAGCTGGGAAGACACCATATATTTT CASWEDTIYF
15 TRBJ2-3 - - TRBV11-1 TGTGCCAGCAGCAATTCTCCGGCGCCGCCTGCGACGCAGTATTTT CASSNSPAPPATQYF
13 TRBJ2-3 - - TRBV29-1 TGCAGCGTTGTCCTCCTTAGCACAGATACGCAGTATTTT CSVVLLSTDTQYF
14 TRBJ1-5 - - TRBV10-3 TGTGCCATCAGTGACCGGACGGGCAATCAGCCCCAGCATTTT CAISDRTGNQPQHF
16 TRBJ2-3 - - TRBV7-2 TGTGCCAGCAGCTCCTCATTCAGGGGTGCCACAGATACGCAGTATTTT CASSSSFRGATDTQYF
11 TRBJ2-1 - - TRBV2 TGTGCCAGCAGTGGAGACAATGAGCAGTTCTTC CASSGDNEQFF
14 TRBJ1-4 - - TRBV27 TGTGCCAGCGGCTTCCTGGTAACTAATGAAAAACTGTTTTTT CASGFLVTNEKLFF
15 TRBJ2-7 - - TRBV10-1 TGCGCCAGCAAGGAAAGGGCTCGACAAATACACGAGCAGTACTTC CASKERARQIHEQYF
12 TRBJ1-6 few - TRBV6-1 TGTGCCATCAGGGATAATAATTCACCCCTCCACTTT CAIRDNNSPLHF
14 TRBJ2-3 few TRBD2 TRBV2 TGTGCCAGCAGTGTAGCGGGAGCGGGAGATACGCAGTATTTT CASSVAGAGDTQYF
14 TRBJ1-1 - - TRBV19 TGTGCCAGTAGTGTGACTTGGGGGAGGGCTGAAGCTTTCTTT CASSVTWGRAEAFF
15 TRBJ2-7 - - TRBV12-3/TRBV12-4 TGTGCCAGCAGTTCTTATCTAGGCAGGGTCGACGAGCAGTACTTC CASSSYLGRVDEQYF
15 TRBJ1-2 few TRBD1 TRBV7-3 TGTGCCAGCAGCCCGAACAGGGGGCCGAACTATGGCTACACCTTC CASSPNRGPNYGYTF
18 TRBJ1-2 few - TRBV23-1 TGCGCCAGCAGTCCCGTCCCGTGGGGACTTGAGCCTAACTATGGCTACACCTTC CASSPVPWGLEPNYGYTF
15 TRBJ2-2 - TRBD2 TRBV28 TGTGCCAGCAGCCTACTAGCGGGATTCACCGGGGAGCTGTTTTTT CASSLLAGFTGELFF
15 TRBJ1-3 - - TRBV19 TGTGCCAGTAGTATCGGGCGGGACTCTGGAAACACCATATATTTT CASSIGRDSGNTIYF
17 TRBJ1-6 few TRBD1 TRBV27 TGTGCCAGCAGTTCTGCCTCCGGGACAGTATGGGATTCACCCCTCCACTTT CASSSASGTVWDSPLHF
15 TRBJ1-1 - TRBD1 TRBV20-1 TGCAGTGCTTTGGACAGGGGGACCCAGGCAACTGAAGCTTTCTTT CSALDRGTQATEAFF
15 TRBJ2-7 - TRBD1 TRBV11-3 TGTGCCAGCAGTTACAGGGGAACCCTCTCCTACGAGCAGTACTTC CASSYRGTLSYEQYF
17 TRBJ1-5 - - TRBV5-3 TGTGCCAGAAGCCCGTTAGGTGTCAGGGCAGGGGATCAGCCCCAGCATTTT CARSPLGVRAGDQPQHF
13 TRBJ1-2 medium-sized - TRBV5-1 TGCGCCAGCAGCTTGGAGGGGTCCGTTGGCTACACCTTC CASSLEGSVGYTF
14 TRBJ2-1 few TRBD2 TRBV6-5 TGTGCCAGCAGTTACCTAGCGGGAGTGAATGAGCAGTTCTTC CASSYLAGVNEQFF
13 TRBJ1-1 once - TRBV2 TGTGCCAGCAAGCGGACAGTTGTTACTGAAGCTTTCTTT CASKRTVVTEAFF
12 TRBJ1-2 - TRBD1 TRBV6-2/TRBV6-3 TGTGCCAGCAGGCCCGACAGGGCCGGCTACACCTTC CASRPDRAGYTF
14 TRBJ2-7 - - TRBV19 TGTGCCAGTAGTATAGACGTCAGCTCCTACGAGCAGTACTTC CASSIDVSSYEQYF
13 TRBJ1-1 - - TRBV2 TGTGCCAGCGTCCGGGGGCTTCTCACTGAAGCTTTCTTT CASVRGLLTEAFF
16 TRBJ2-1 - - TRBV7-3 TGTGCCAGCAGCCAGGTCGGGGGAATAGCATACAATGAGCAGTTCTTC CASSQVGGIAYNEQFF
16 TRBJ2-2 - TRBD1 TRBV7-3 TGTGCCAGCAGCGATGGACAGGGGACTGACACCGGGGAGCTGTTTTTT CASSDGQGTDTGELFF
15 TRBJ2-1 - - TRBV6-1 TGTGCCAGCACGGGCGTAGCGAACTCCTACAATGAGCAGTTCTTC CASTGVANSYNEQFF
16 TRBJ2-1 - - TRBV24-1 TGTGCCACCAGTGGGAATCAGGGAGGTGTGGACAATGAGCAGTTCTTC CATSGNQGGVDNEQFF
15 TRBJ1-1 few - TRBV19 TGTGCCAGTACCCCCGGAGAGGGGCGGTACACTGAAGCTTTCTTT CASTPGEGRYTEAFF
13 TRBJ1-2 - TRBD1 TRBV30 TGTGCCTGGAGTTGGACAGGGGAAACTGGCTACACCTTC CAWSWTGETGYTF
15 TRBJ1-5 - - TRBV6-2/TRBV6-3 TGTGCCAGCAGTCGTCGGACAGCTAGCAATCAGCCCCAGCATTTT CASSRRTASNQPQHF
13 TRBJ2-7 few TRBD1 TRBV7-2 TGTGCCAGCCACCTGGGGACAGATTACGAGCAGTACTTC CASHLGTDYEQYF
14 TRBJ1-6 - TRBD1 TRBV5-1 TGCGCCAGCAGCCCGGGACAGTCAAATTCACCCCTCCACTTT CASSPGQSNSPLHF